Presented here are 6 T cell receptor beta chains from one specimen sequenced in a study of T-cell memory formation after mild COVID-19. TCRdb processed the 5' RACE reads anew with MiXCR; each CDR3 protein has one entry. The sample has more than 120,000 distinct CDR3 sequences, approximately 6% seen once. Material: PBMCs or a T cell subset sorted from them (not recorded which). These receptors originate from an adult woman who had mild COVID-19 (a few samples of this study predate the infection). Cell type and time point are not known.

This clonotype has more than one count but fewer than ten. The V and J genes are TRBV7-8 and TRBJ2-5; no definite D call. V lost 1 base and J lost 0, with 9 bases in between. This CDR3 has 15 residues. Germline V gene data show CDR1 as SGHVS and CDR2 as FQNEAQ. CDR3 loop: CASSLERQYQETQYF. The DNA of the CDR3 is TGTGCCAGCAGCTTAGAGCGCCAGTACCAAGAGACCCAGTACTTC.

This clonotype was seen a handful of times. This chain links TRBV7-2 with TRBJ2-1, with a weak D call TRBD2 (6 bases). V gave up 2 bases and J gave up 2 bases, with 13 bases separating them. The CDR3 runs to 16 residues. Germline assignment: CDR1 SGHTA and CDR2 FQGNSA. The CDR3 region is CASSLSRSGTYNEQFF. The DNA of the CDR3 is TGTGCCAGCAGCTTATCCCGTAGCGGAACCTACAATGAGCAGTTCTTC.

This clonotype was observed many times. The chain recombines TRBV6-5 with TRBJ1-2, with D possibly TRBD1 on 5 matching bases. The germline V gene encodes CDR1 MNHEY and CDR2 SVGAGI. The CDR3 sequence is 14 residues long. The ends were cut back, 0 bases at V and 3 bases at J, with 8 bases in the middle. The CDR3 loop is CASSYSQGYYGYTF. The CDR3 bases are TGTGCCAGCAGTTACTCGCAGGGTTACTATGGCTACACCTTC.

CDR3 nucleotide sequence: TGCGCCAGCAGCCAAGGGGCCGGCCAGACAGGGGGTCGGACCGGGGAGCTGTTTTTT. Amino acids: CASSQGAGQTGGRTGELFF. This sequence joins TRBV4-1 and TRBJ2-2; 9 nucleotides align to TRBD1. The CDR3 loop spans 19 amino acids. Germline V gene data show CDR1 as MGHRA and CDR2 as YSYEKL. V gave up 1 base and J gave up 5 bases; unmatched junction bases: 14.

This clonotype was seen a few times. This chain links TRBV24-1 with TRBJ2-2; D might be TRBD1 or TRBD2, each matching 5 bases. Germline CDR1 and CDR2: KGHDR and SFDVKD. The V end lost 7 bases, the J end lost 6 bases, and 23 bases lay between the germline ends. CDR3 size: 17 residues. The CDR3 region has the DNA TGTGCCACCAGGGGGGTTAGTTCCGTAGGTTCGGCCGGGGAGCTGTTTTTT. Protein: CATRGVSSVGSAGELFF.

This clonotype was seen ten or more times. V is TRBV11-1 and J is TRBJ2-5; D may be TRBD1 or TRBD2 (5 bases each). The length of the CDR3 is 14 residues. Trimming removed 3 bases from V and 4 bases from J, with 12 bases in between. CDR1 and CDR2 (germline): SGHAT, FQDESV (reference sequence). CDR3 amino acids: CASSLSAGRETQYF. The CDR3 nucleotides are TGTGCCAGCAGCTTGTCGGCAGGGAGAGAGACCCAGTACTTC.